Presented here are 9 T cell receptor beta chains from one specimen sequenced in a study of T-cell reconstitution after alpha-beta-depleted transplantation in children. The TCRbeta library was prepared with unique molecular identifiers. TCRdb fed the PCR reads into MiXCR, producing one record per CDR3 protein. The sample holds over 200,000 distinct CDR3 sequences, approximately 10% seen once. The sample in question was PBMCs from the stem cell graft donor, obtained from the stem cell graft. The source of these receptors is a human donor who donated a stem cell graft to a child with acute lymphoblastic leukemia.

The sample holds a few counts of this clonotype. The gene calls are TRBV12-3 or TRBV12-4 and TRBJ1-1; 9 nucleotides match TRBD1. The CDR3 is 14 amino acids. With 8 bases clipped from V and 5 bases from J, the junction kept 9 bases outside the gene matches. The CDR3 is CASGYRGQGTEAFF. DNA of the CDR3: TGTGCCAGCGGCTACAGGGGGCAAGGGACTGAAGCTTTCTTT.

The chain combines TRBV20-1 with TRBJ1-1; D perhaps matches TRBD1 (6 bases). Germline values: CDR1 DFQATT, CDR2 SNEGSKA (reference sequence). The ends were cut back, 5 bases at V and 0 bases at J, with 10 bases in the middle. The length of the CDR3 is 13 residues. The CDR3 DNA is TGCAGTGCTCCTGGACAGCTGAACACTGAAGCTTTCTTT. It yields the protein CSAPGQLNTEAFF.

At least ten counts were recorded for this clonotype. The chain has TRBV7-8 and TRBJ2-2; 10 bases fit TRBD2. CDR1 is SGHVS, CDR2 FQNEAQ, per germline. The CDR3 loop spans 13 amino acids. J gave up 8 bases and V 6 bases, and 3 bases lay outside the gene matches. CDR3 nucleotide sequence: TGTGCCAGCAGAGCGGGGGGGCTAGGGGAGCTGTTTTTT. Translation gives CASRAGGLGELFF.

This clonotype has more than one count but fewer than ten. The J gene is TRBJ1-5, the V gene TRBV19; D gene unclear. This CDR3 comprises 15 residues. Trimming removed 1 base at V and 4 bases at J, with 11 bases between. Germline V gene data show CDR1 as LNHDA and CDR2 as SQIVND (reference sequence). The CDR3 spells CASSIGGRANQPQHF. The DNA for the CDR3 is TGTGCCAGTAGTATAGGGGGAAGAGCTAATCAGCCCCAGCATTTT.

CDR3 residues: CASSFKRGGNEQFF. The CDR3, as DNA: TGTGCCAGCAGCTTTAAACGGGGGGGAAATGAGCAGTTCTTC. This chain links TRBV5-7 with TRBJ2-1; 8 bases agree with TRBD2. TRBV5-7 is classed as an ORF, of uncertain function. The CDR3 loop spans 14 amino acids. J gave up 7 bases and V 2 bases, and 5 bases lay outside the gene matches.

The rearrangement uses TRBV5-6 and TRBJ2-3; 11 nucleotides line up with TRBD2. Germline V gene sequence: CDR1 SGHDT, CDR2 YYEEEE. The V segment lost 8 bases and the J segment 2 bases; nucleotides outside the gene matches: 19. The CDR3 has 19 residues. This chain's CDR3 is CARGLKVSGGAWDTDTQYF. As DNA, the CDR3 is TGTGCCAGGGGCTTGAAGGTTAGCGGGGGGGCCTGGGACACAGATACGCAGTATTTT.

This clonotype was observed a few times. V usage is TRBV20-1 and J usage is TRBJ1-6; D call uncertain. V gave up 2 bases and J gave up 4 bases, with 6 bases separating them. There are 13 residues in the CDR3. CDR1 and CDR2 from the germline V gene are DFQATT and SNEGSKA (reference sequence). CDR3 protein: CSARQQYNSPLHF. The CDR3 nucleotides read TGCAGTGCTAGACAACAGTATAATTCACCCCTCCACTTT.

This clonotype came up many times. The J gene is TRBJ2-7, the V gene TRBV29-1; D is unclear. Looked up from germline, CDR1 is SQVTM and CDR2 is ANQGSEA. The length of the CDR3 is 15 residues. V lost 3 bases to trimming and J lost 0 bases, with 15 bases between them. The CDR3 here is CSVDGPRESSYEQYF. CDR3 nucleotides: TGCAGCGTTGATGGTCCCCGCGAGAGCTCCTACGAGCAGTACTTC.

In DNA form, the CDR3 reads TGTGCCAGCAGCTCGTGGGACAGGGTTTCTTTGGACTATGGCTACACCTTC. It specifies CASSSWDRVSLDYGYTF. This rearrangement joins TRBV7-9 to TRBJ1-2; 9 bases line up with TRBD1. With 4 bases clipped from V and 3 bases from J, the junction kept 12 bases outside the gene matches. CDR1 is SEHNR, CDR2 FQNEAQ, per germline (reference sequence). This CDR3 has 17 residues.